These 3 T cell receptor beta chains originate from one sample sequenced in a study of patients and donors after allogeneic stem cell transplantation. MiXCR was run by TCRdb on the RT-PCR reads, yielding one entry per CDR3 protein. The sample holds approximately 160,000 distinct CDR3 sequences, approximately 24% seen once. The sequenced sample was blood, either unsorted or a sorted T cell fraction (not recorded which). Receptors originate from a human donor who was either an allogeneic HSCT recipient or a stem cell or donor lymphocyte infusion donor (not recorded which). It is not recorded whose cells these are; they may come from a transplant donor.

This clonotype was detected a few times. This chain joins TRBV19 and TRBJ2-5; the match to TRBD2 covers 14 bases. There are 16 residues in the CDR3. The germline V gene encodes CDR1 LNHDA and CDR2 SQIVND (reference sequence). Germline trimming cut 3 bases from V and 2 bases from J; bases unmatched to any gene: 2. The CDR3 region has the DNA TGTGCCAGTAGTATTGGGACTAGCGGGAGTCAAGAGACCCAGTACTTC. As protein: CASSIGTSGSQETQYF.

This clonotype was counted between two and nine times. The chain couples TRBV10-3 to TRBJ1-6; D gene unclear. V was trimmed by 6 bases and J by 8 bases, leaving 11 bases between them. Per germline, CDR1 ENHRY and CDR2 SYGVKD. This CDR3 has 13 amino acids. The CDR3 is CAIRKGEDSPLHF. The CDR3, as DNA: TGTGCCATCAGAAAGGGTGAGGATTCACCCCTCCACTTT.

This clonotype was recorded a few times. The J gene is TRBJ2-1, the V gene TRBV4-3; D gene ambiguous. V lost 0 bases, J lost 12 bases, and 12 bases lay in between. The CDR3 runs 13 residues. Germline V gene data show CDR1 as LGHNA and CDR2 as YSLEER. CDR3 coding DNA: TGCGCCAGCAGCCAAGATTCCTCCAGCCTGCAGTTCTTC. Its protein is CASSQDSSSLQFF.